This is a list of T cell receptor beta chains from one sample in a study of blood T cell repertoires in COVID-19. TCRdb's table, derived via immunoSEQ multiplex PCR, lists solely in-frame clones and lacks some. This sample carries 250,000 to 350,000 clones, 88% of them seen once, and the ten largest clones take 11%. The specimen sequenced was peripheral blood. The receptors shown here come from a woman aged 25 to 45 with COVID-19, enrolled during active disease. Both conserved end residues are part of each CDR3. D genes are given only for firm matches.

D gene	V gene	J gene	CDR3 DNA	CDR3 protein
TRBD2	TRBV6-4	TRBJ2-1	TGTGCCAGCAGTGTTAGCGGGAGTGCCCTGGGTGAGCAGTTCTTC	CASSVSGSALGEQFF
.	TRBV6-2/TRBV6-3	TRBJ2-7	TGTGCCAGCAGTTACGTAGGGGGAACCTACGAGCAGTACTTC	CASSYVGGTYEQYF
TRBD2	TRBV19	TRBJ2-3	TGTGCCAGTAGTATCAGACTAGCGGGAGGTGCTAGCACAGATACGCAGTATTTT	CASSIRLAGGASTDTQYF
TRBD1	TRBV19	TRBJ2-5	TGTGCCAGTAAGGGCCCCCGGACAGGGTTGGGAGAGACCCAGTACTTC	CASKGPRTGLGETQYF
.	TRBV6-6	TRBJ1-4	TGTGCCAGCAGTTACGTAACAGCAGATGAAAAACTGTTTTTT	CASSYVTADEKLFF
TRBD2	TRBV7-2	TRBJ2-7	TGTGCCAGCAGCGAGCCAGGGACTAGCGCCTCCTACGAGCAGTACTTC	CASSEPGTSASYEQYF
.	TRBV28	TRBJ1-2	TGTGCCAGCAGTTTATGGACAGCGACCTATGGCTACACCTTC	CASSLWTATYGYTF
TRBD1	TRBV29-1	TRBJ2-3	TGCAGCGTTGAAGATGGAACAGGGGTGCTACCCAAGACAGATACGCAGTATTTT	CSVEDGTGVLPKTDTQYF
.	TRBV2	TRBJ1-5	TGTGCCAGCAGTGCAACGAGGGAAGGTCAGCCCCAGCATTTT	CASSATREGQPQHF
TRBD1	TRBV29-1	TRBJ1-2	TGCAGCGCCCTCACACCCTCATCCCGGGACAGCCCGTATGGCTACACCTTC	CSALTPSSRDSPYGYTF
TRBD1	TRBV30	TRBJ2-7	TGTGCCTGCGAGGACAGGCGTGGAGAGCAGTACTTC	CACEDRRGEQYF
TRBD2	TRBV28	TRBJ2-7	TGTGCCAGCAGTCCCCCGACTAGCGGGAGGCTATGGGGGAACGAGCAGTACTTC	CASSPPTSGRLWGNEQYF
.	TRBV20-1	TRBJ1-2	TGCAGTGCTAGGCGGGGGGGTGGCTACACCTTC	CSARRGGGYTF
.	TRBV9	TRBJ2-2	TGTGCCAGCAGCGTAGACATTTCTGTGAACACCGGGGAGCTGTTTTTT	CASSVDISVNTGELFF
TRBD1	TRBV11-2	TRBJ1-2	TGTGCCAGCAGCCTCGGGACAGGGGACCGAAACTATGGCTACACCTTC	CASSLGTGDRNYGYTF
TRBD1	TRBV10-3	TRBJ1-4	TGTGCCACCAGACAGGGGGCGGATAATGAAAAACTGTTTTTT	CATRQGADNEKLFF
TRBD1	TRBV19	TRBJ1-4	TGTGCCAGTAGTCGGGGGACAGAGCCTGAAAAACTGTTTTTT	CASSRGTEPEKLFF